This note documents a single T cell receptor beta chain sequence. Antigen unknown. Germline CDR1 is MNHEY and CDR2 is SVGAGI. V was pared by 10 bases and J by 6 bases, with 12 bases of the junction left unmatched. CDR3 size: 15 residues. Those who donated, Caucasian adults without exception, all lived in Nashville, Tennessee. The data originate from a study of shared clonotypes between healthy human individuals. Points from the study as a whole: An anticipated effect of sequencing depth on clonotype sharing among donors was recognized. Sampling covered nothing but blood. Tissue TCR repertoires likely differ from those found in blood.

Only in-frame clones appear in the TCRdb table, and some are missing; sequencing was by immunoSEQ multiplex PCR. Of some 530,000 clones listed, over 70% are singletons. Input material: PBMCs. The J gene is TRBJ2-3, the V gene TRBV6-5, with 11 bases aligning to TRBD2. The receptor's source is a woman between 35 and 50 years old in good health. Some clones in this sample may be carry-over from other donors' samples. CDR3 in amino acids: CATGASGRHRDTQYF. For the CDR3, the DNA is TGTGCCACCGGGGCTAGCGGGAGGCATAGGGATACGCAGTATTTT.